A selection of T cell receptor beta chains follows, all from one sample in a study of T cell responses to AZD1222 COVID-19 vaccine. Data came from immunoSEQ multiplex PCR; TCRdb stores just in-frame clones and leaves some out. The top ten hold about 2.9% of the sample, which has about 100,000 clones, more than 75% seen once. The sample consisted of peripheral blood, taken on day 0 of AZD1222 vaccination. All receptors come from an adult in good health. Each CDR3 is given with its conserved first and last residue. A D gene is named only where the DNA matches it firmly. A row's size may be missing; if present it is once, few, many or a size class.

d_gene: -; abundance: -; j_gene: TRBJ2-1; v_gene: TRBV4-1; CDR3aa: CASSQAQSGLRVSNEQFF; CDR3nt: TGCGCCAGCAGCCAAGCCCAGAGCGGCCTAAGGGTATCCAATGAGCAGTTCTTC
d_gene: TRBD1; abundance: -; j_gene: TRBJ1-3; v_gene: TRBV4-1; CDR3aa: CASSQERGTVGNTIYF; CDR3nt: TGCGCCAGCAGCCAAGAACGGGGGACAGTTGGAAACACCATATATTTT
d_gene: -; abundance: -; j_gene: TRBJ2-3; v_gene: TRBV12-3/TRBV12-4; CDR3aa: CASSTAVGVTQYF; CDR3nt: TGTGCCAGCAGTACCGCAGTAGGTGTTACGCAGTATTTT
d_gene: TRBD2; abundance: -; j_gene: TRBJ2-1; v_gene: TRBV4-3; CDR3aa: CASSQDLEGGTYNEQFF; CDR3nt: TGCGCCAGCAGCCAAGATTTGGAGGGAGGGACCTACAATGAGCAGTTCTTC
d_gene: -; abundance: -; j_gene: TRBJ2-2; v_gene: TRBV6-4; CDR3aa: CASSQTGTGELFF; CDR3nt: TGTGCCAGCAGCCAGACAGGTACCGGGGAGCTGTTTTTT
d_gene: TRBD1; abundance: -; j_gene: TRBJ2-3; v_gene: TRBV4-1; CDR3aa: CASSQGFGQGANTQYF; CDR3nt: TGCGCCAGCAGCCAAGGTTTCGGCCAGGGGGCGAATACGCAGTATTTT
d_gene: -; abundance: -; j_gene: TRBJ1-5; v_gene: TRBV10-3; CDR3aa: CAISEGNQPQHF; CDR3nt: TGTGCCATCAGTGAGGGCAATCAGCCCCAGCATTTT
d_gene: -; abundance: -; j_gene: TRBJ2-1; v_gene: TRBV2; CDR3aa: CASRKVLVGDEQFF; CDR3nt: TGTGCCAGCAGAAAAGTTCTAGTGGGGGATGAGCAGTTCTTC
d_gene: TRBD1; abundance: -; j_gene: TRBJ2-3; v_gene: TRBV14; CDR3aa: CASSQETGEADTQYF; CDR3nt: TGTGCCAGCAGCCAAGAGACAGGGGAGGCAGATACGCAGTATTTT
d_gene: TRBD1; abundance: -; j_gene: TRBJ1-6; v_gene: TRBV4-1; CDR3aa: CASSQEDRAPLHF; CDR3nt: TGCGCCAGCAGCCAAGAGGACAGGGCGCCCCTCCACTTT
d_gene: -; abundance: few; j_gene: TRBJ2-5; v_gene: TRBV18; CDR3aa: CASSPGRETQYF; CDR3nt: TGTGCCAGCTCACCTGGAAGGGAGACCCAGTACTTC
d_gene: -; abundance: once; j_gene: TRBJ1-5; v_gene: TRBV5-4; CDR3aa: CASSLGGVDQPQHF; CDR3nt: TGTGCCAGCAGCTTGGGAGGGGTTGATCAGCCCCAGCATTTT
d_gene: -; abundance: -; j_gene: TRBJ1-2; v_gene: TRBV2; CDR3aa: CASTGVGYTF; CDR3nt: TGTGCCAGCACGGGGGTTGGCTACACCTTC
d_gene: TRBD1; abundance: -; j_gene: TRBJ1-4; v_gene: TRBV7-9; CDR3aa: CASSHTPSGTGVEKLFF; CDR3nt: TGTGCCAGCAGCCATACCCCCTCCGGGACAGGGGTCGAAAAACTGTTTTTT
d_gene: -; abundance: -; j_gene: TRBJ1-1; v_gene: TRBV10-1; CDR3aa: CASSLGSTEAFF; CDR3nt: TGCGCCAGCAGTTTGGGGAGCACTGAAGCTTTCTTT
d_gene: -; abundance: -; j_gene: TRBJ1-3; v_gene: TRBV7-9; CDR3aa: CASSGKDMSGNTIYF; CDR3nt: TGTGCCAGCAGCGGCAAGGACATGTCTGGAAACACCATATATTTT
d_gene: TRBD1; abundance: -; j_gene: TRBJ1-1; v_gene: TRBV27; CDR3aa: CASSATGGGLTEAFF; CDR3nt: TGTGCCAGCAGTGCAACAGGGGGCGGGTTAACTGAAGCTTTCTTT
d_gene: -; abundance: -; j_gene: TRBJ1-3; v_gene: TRBV30; CDR3aa: CACSVPGNSGNTIYF; CDR3nt: TGTGCCTGTTCCGTACCAGGGAACTCTGGAAACACCATATATTTT
d_gene: -; abundance: -; j_gene: TRBJ2-3; v_gene: TRBV28; CDR3aa: CASTSPRRDSTDTQYF; CDR3nt: TGTGCCAGCACCTCCCCCCGGCGGGACAGCACAGATACGCAGTATTTT
d_gene: -; abundance: -; j_gene: TRBJ2-5; v_gene: TRBV28; CDR3aa: CASKDTGFVKTQYF; CDR3nt: TGTGCCAGCAAAGATACAGGATTTGTAAAGACCCAGTACTTC
d_gene: TRBD1; abundance: -; j_gene: TRBJ1-1; v_gene: TRBV28; CDR3aa: CASSLSGTLRGAFF; CDR3nt: TGTGCCAGCAGTTTGTCCGGGACTCTCAGGGGGGCTTTCTTT
d_gene: -; abundance: -; j_gene: TRBJ2-1; v_gene: TRBV3-1/TRBV3-2; CDR3aa: CASSRGTQAYNEQFF; CDR3nt: TGTGCCAGCAGCCGGGGGACCCAGGCCTACAATGAGCAGTTCTTC
d_gene: -; abundance: -; j_gene: TRBJ1-4; v_gene: TRBV6-1; CDR3aa: CASSEFRGANEKLFF; CDR3nt: TGTGCCAGCAGTGAATTTAGGGGGGCTAATGAAAAACTGTTTTTT
d_gene: TRBD1; abundance: -; j_gene: TRBJ2-7; v_gene: TRBV7-2; CDR3aa: CASSVGQGAYYEQYF; CDR3nt: TGTGCCAGCAGCGTTGGACAGGGAGCCTACTACGAGCAGTACTTC
d_gene: -; abundance: -; j_gene: TRBJ2-3; v_gene: TRBV6-5; CDR3aa: CASSRGTSTDTQYF; CDR3nt: TGTGCCAGCAGCCGGGGGACTAGCACAGATACGCAGTATTTT
d_gene: TRBD1; abundance: -; j_gene: TRBJ1-2; v_gene: TRBV7-3; CDR3aa: CASSPTGDGGYGYTF; CDR3nt: TGTGCCAGCAGCCCGACAGGGGATGGCGGCTATGGCTACACCTTC
d_gene: -; abundance: -; j_gene: TRBJ2-3; v_gene: TRBV7-9; CDR3aa: CASSLGATNPTDTQYF; CDR3nt: TGTGCCAGCAGCTTAGGGGCGACAAACCCCACAGATACGCAGTATTTT
d_gene: -; abundance: few; j_gene: TRBJ2-7; v_gene: TRBV5-1; CDR3aa: CASSFAGTNAYEQYF; CDR3nt: TGCGCCAGCAGCTTCGCAGGGACCAATGCCTACGAGCAGTACTTC
d_gene: -; abundance: -; j_gene: TRBJ1-1; v_gene: TRBV29-1; CDR3aa: CSVLVLNTEAFF; CDR3nt: TGCAGCGTCCTCGTCCTTAACACTGAAGCTTTCTTT
d_gene: TRBD2; abundance: -; j_gene: TRBJ2-1; v_gene: TRBV2; CDR3aa: CASSVSREGNEQFF; CDR3nt: TGTGCCAGCAGTGTATCGCGGGAGGGCAATGAGCAGTTCTTC
d_gene: -; abundance: -; j_gene: TRBJ2-2; v_gene: TRBV27; CDR3aa: CASSLTGSNTGELFF; CDR3nt: TGTGCCAGCAGTTTGACTGGAAGCAACACCGGGGAGCTGTTTTTT
d_gene: -; abundance: -; j_gene: TRBJ1-2; v_gene: TRBV7-9; CDR3aa: CASSLAGGNYGYTF; CDR3nt: TGTGCCAGCAGCTTAGCAGGGGGTAACTATGGCTACACCTTC
d_gene: TRBD2; abundance: -; j_gene: TRBJ2-1; v_gene: TRBV18; CDR3aa: CASSPGLAEEQFF; CDR3nt: TGTGCCAGCTCACCGGGACTAGCGGAGGAGCAGTTCTTC
d_gene: TRBD2; abundance: -; j_gene: TRBJ2-7; v_gene: TRBV27; CDR3aa: CASSLSGLAGRPYEQYF; CDR3nt: TGTGCCAGCAGTTTATCGGGTTTAGCGGGACGTCCCTACGAGCAGTACTTC
d_gene: TRBD1; abundance: -; j_gene: TRBJ1-1; v_gene: TRBV18; CDR3aa: CASSPTTGSQTEAFF; CDR3nt: TGTGCCAGCTCACCCACGACAGGGAGCCAAACTGAAGCTTTCTTT
d_gene: -; abundance: -; j_gene: TRBJ2-1; v_gene: TRBV5-1; CDR3aa: CASSSMGQGQFF; CDR3nt: TGCGCCAGCAGCTCGATGGGCCAGGGGCAGTTCTTC
d_gene: -; abundance: -; j_gene: TRBJ1-2; v_gene: TRBV5-1; CDR3aa: CASSLTWGPSALGYTF; CDR3nt: TGCGCCAGCAGCCTCACTTGGGGCCCGAGCGCTCTTGGCTACACCTTC
d_gene: -; abundance: -; j_gene: TRBJ1-1; v_gene: TRBV19; CDR3aa: CASSIGPGPNTEAFF; CDR3nt: TGTGCCAGTAGTATAGGTCCGGGGCCGAACACTGAAGCTTTCTTT
d_gene: -; abundance: -; j_gene: TRBJ1-2; v_gene: TRBV12-5; CDR3aa: CASGSQGSLGGYTF; CDR3nt: TGTGCTAGTGGTTCACAGGGTTCACTCGGTGGCTACACCTTC
d_gene: -; abundance: -; j_gene: TRBJ1-6; v_gene: TRBV27; CDR3aa: CASSLVLSYNSPLHF; CDR3nt: TGTGCCAGCAGCTTAGTCCTCTCCTATAATTCACCCCTCCACTTT
d_gene: TRBD2; abundance: -; j_gene: TRBJ2-1; v_gene: TRBV4-3; CDR3aa: CASSQGLAGGSSYNEQFF; CDR3nt: TGCGCCAGCAGCCAAGGACTAGCGGGAGGGAGCTCCTACAATGAGCAGTTCTTC
d_gene: -; abundance: -; j_gene: TRBJ1-6; v_gene: TRBV7-2; CDR3aa: CASSLGSTLHF; CDR3nt: TGTGCCAGCAGCTTAGGCTCGACCCTCCACTTT
d_gene: -; abundance: -; j_gene: TRBJ2-5; v_gene: TRBV7-6; CDR3aa: CASSLVGGGETQYF; CDR3nt: TGTGCCAGCAGCTTAGTCGGGGGTGGGGAGACCCAGTACTTC
d_gene: TRBD1; abundance: -; j_gene: TRBJ2-1; v_gene: TRBV6-4; CDR3aa: CASSDSGTGGNEQFF; CDR3nt: TGTGCCAGCAGTGACTCCGGGACAGGGGGCAATGAGCAGTTCTTC
d_gene: -; abundance: few; j_gene: TRBJ1-1; v_gene: TRBV12-3/TRBV12-4; CDR3aa: CASSLGENTEAFF; CDR3nt: TGTGCCAGCAGTTTAGGGGAGAACACTGAAGCTTTCTTT
d_gene: TRBD1; abundance: -; j_gene: TRBJ2-1; v_gene: TRBV30; CDR3aa: CAWSPTVAGGWDEQFF; CDR3nt: TGTGCCTGGAGCCCAACAGTGGCAGGGGGATGGGATGAGCAGTTCTTC
d_gene: -; abundance: -; j_gene: TRBJ1-5; v_gene: TRBV6-5; CDR3aa: CASGGEPQHF; CDR3nt: TGTGCCAGCGGGGGGGAGCCCCAGCATTTT
d_gene: TRBD1; abundance: -; j_gene: TRBJ2-1; v_gene: TRBV3-1/TRBV3-2; CDR3aa: CASSADRGRYNEQFF; CDR3nt: TGTGCCAGCAGCGCTGACAGGGGAAGGTACAATGAGCAGTTCTTC
d_gene: TRBD1; abundance: -; j_gene: TRBJ2-7; v_gene: TRBV25-1; CDR3aa: CASSNRPAGGYEQYF; CDR3nt: TGTGCCAGCAGTAATCGGCCAGCAGGGGGCTACGAGCAGTACTTC
d_gene: -; abundance: few; j_gene: TRBJ2-7; v_gene: TRBV28; CDR3aa: CASSNGQPPYEQYF; CDR3nt: TGTGCCAGCAGTAACGGACAGCCTCCCTACGAGCAGTACTTC
d_gene: TRBD1; abundance: -; j_gene: TRBJ2-1; v_gene: TRBV7-6; CDR3aa: CASSLEGASYNEQFF; CDR3nt: TGTGCCAGCAGCTTAGAGGGGGCATCCTACAATGAGCAGTTCTTC
d_gene: -; abundance: -; j_gene: TRBJ1-6; v_gene: TRBV28; CDR3aa: CASGQNYNSPLHF; CDR3nt: TGTGCCAGCGGACAGAACTATAATTCACCCCTCCACTTT
d_gene: -; abundance: -; j_gene: TRBJ1-1; v_gene: TRBV4-1; CDR3aa: CASSQDRRNTEAFF; CDR3nt: TGCGCCAGCAGCCAAGATCGGAGGAACACTGAAGCTTTCTTT
d_gene: -; abundance: -; j_gene: TRBJ1-1; v_gene: TRBV24-1; CDR3aa: CATSDTWEAFF; CDR3nt: TGTGCCACCAGTGATACATGGGAAGCTTTCTTT
d_gene: -; abundance: -; j_gene: TRBJ1-3; v_gene: TRBV5-1; CDR3aa: CASSLSTVSGNTIYF; CDR3nt: TGCGCCAGCAGCTTGTCTACAGTATCTGGAAACACCATATATTTT